This TCR beta chain was retrieved from a study of T cells expressing NK-cell markers. On the study more broadly: One of eight sequenced donors was HCMV-seronegative; the other seven were seropositive.

The CDR3 is 15 residues long. Germline V CDR1 and CDR2: KGHDR, SFDVKD. TCR beta libraries carry UMIs added by 5'RACE template switching. Reprocessing the 5' RACE reads, TCRdb reports a single entry for every CDR3 protein and omits DNA. The table gives about 260,000 distinct CDR3 sequences; the top ten clones make up 0.39% of it. The V call is TRBV24-1, the J call TRBJ2-2; TCRdb gives TRBD1 as the D gene, but with no DNA this cannot be confirmed. Source material: blood T cells: a sorted CD56 or NKG2C T cell subset, CD4+ or CD8+ T cells, or bulk PBMC T cells (not recorded which). The source is a young man in good health. This chain's CDR3 is CATGMTGGNTGELFF.